The 17 T cell receptor beta chains reported below all come from one sample, sequenced in a study of beta chain features in type 1 diabetes. General study results and limits: Type 1 diabetes patients had TCRB CDR3s that were shorter (moderately but significantly so) in all four CD4+ subsets.

The investigators reverse transcribed all of the isolated RNA, so they sequenced expressed TCRB transcripts. The protocol was immunoSEQ multiplex PCR, while the TCRdb copy is restricted to in-frame clones and leaves out a portion. The sample has 300,000 to 400,000 clones, approximately 13% seen once. The antigens of these receptors remain unknown. Sequences were obtained from naive CD4+ T cells from blood. These TCRs come from a woman under 30 with type 1 diabetes.

With respect to this clone: The sample carries other DNA sequences with the same CDR3. V is TRBV5-1 and J is TRBJ2-3, with D unclear. V lost 2 bases, J lost 2 bases, and 6 bases lay in between. The CDR3 has 13 residues. Germline loops: CDR1 SGHRS, CDR2 YFSETQ. In DNA, the CDR3 is TGCGCCAGCAGCTTTCGCGACACAGATACGCAGTATTTT. This codes for CASSFRDTDTQYF.

The V gene is TRBV5-1, the J gene TRBJ2-7; 7 bases are shared with TRBD2. Trimming at V came to 0 bases and at J to 3 bases, leaving 9 bases not matched to a gene. This CDR3 comprises 16 residues. In germline, CDR1 is SGHRS, CDR2 YFSETQ. CDR3 sequence: CASSLVGTTEVYEQYF. CDR3 nucleotides: TGCGCCAGCAGCTTGGTTGGGACTACGGAGGTCTACGAGCAGTACTTC.

The V and J genes are TRBV5-1 and TRBJ2-5, with 7 nucleotides matching TRBD1. With V trimmed by 7 bases and J by 4 bases, 4 bases remained unmatched. This CDR3 region has 12 residues. Germline V lookup: CDR1 SGHRS, CDR2 YFSETQ. CDR3: CASGRQGETQYF. DNA of the CDR3: TGCGCCAGCGGCAGACAGGGAGAGACCCAGTACTTC.

The rearrangement uses TRBV4-2 and TRBJ2-2; 7 bases fit TRBD2. Per germline, CDR1 LGHNA and CDR2 YNFKEQ. This CDR3 is 14 amino acids long. Germline trimming cut 4 bases from V and 6 bases from J; bases unmatched to any gene: 5. The CDR3 here is CASSRDYTPGELFF. DNA for the CDR3: TGTGCCAGCAGCCGGGACTATACTCCCGGGGAGCTGTTTTTT.

Only a few counts were recorded for this clone. The chain joins TRBV5-1 to TRBJ2-1; 7 bases are a match to TRBD1. Germline CDR1 is SGHRS and CDR2 is YFSETQ. Trimming took 3 bases from V and 3 from J; bases not matched to a gene: 3. This CDR3 spans 14 amino acids. Written as DNA, the CDR3 is TGCGCCAGCAGCTACGGACAGGTCTACAATGAGCAGTTCTTC. Protein sequence: CASSYGQVYNEQFF.

The V call is TRBV5-1, the J call TRBJ1-1; D remains unclear. The CDR3 contains 13 residues. From germline, CDR1 is SGHRS and CDR2 YFSETQ. V lost 0 bases and J lost 5, with 8 bases in between. CDR3 DNA sequence: TGCGCCAGCAGCTTGGCCTCGGGGACTGAAGCTTTCTTT. This sequence encodes CASSLASGTEAFF.

The chain employs TRBV11-3 and TRBJ2-1; possibly TRBD2 for D (6 bases). Trimming cost V 4 bases and J 10 bases, with 11 bases left between them. CDR3 length: 12 amino acids. Germline V lookup: CDR1 SGHNT, CDR2 YENEEA. The CDR3 nucleotides read TGTGCCAGCAGCTCCGGGGGACGGGAGCAGTTCTTC. Translating gives CASSSGGREQFF. Looking up the rest from reference TRBV11-3 and TRBJ2-1 gives the full variable domain: EAGVVQSPRYKIIEKKQPVAFWCNPISGHNTLYWYLQNLGQGPELLIRYENEEAVDDSQLPKDRFSAERLKGVDSTLKIQPAELGDSAVYLCASSSGGREQFFGPGTRLTVL.

The CDR3 DNA follows: TGCGCCAGCAGCCAAGAACTGAAACTAGCGGGAGAAGTCAATGAGCAGTTCTTC. It specifies CASSQELKLAGEVNEQFF. The chain has TRBV4-1 and TRBJ2-1; the match to TRBD2 covers 11 bases. CDR1 MGHRA and CDR2 YSYEKL come from the germline V gene. CDR3 length: 18 residues. V was clipped by 0 bases and J by 6 bases; unmatched bases: 10.

This clone was picked up a small number of times. Other DNA sequences within the sample encode an identical CDR3. The chain couples TRBV5-1 to TRBJ2-7; D is unresolved. The germline gives CDR1 SGHRS, CDR2 YFSETQ. The CDR3 length is 14 residues. The V end lost 0 bases, the J end lost 0 bases, and 7 bases lay between the germline ends. This CDR3 is CASSLATGSYEQYF. The CDR3 DNA reads TGCGCCAGCAGCTTGGCTACCGGCTCCTACGAGCAGTACTTC. Full variable domain (missing parts from reference TRBV5-1 and TRBJ2-7): KAGVTQTPRYLIKTRGQQVTLSCSPISGHRSVSWYQQTPGQGLQFLFEYFSETQRNKGNFPGRFSGRQFSNSRSEMNVSTLELGDSALYLCASSLATGSYEQYFGPGTRLTVT.

Concerning this clone itself: At the DNA level, this CDR3 is encoded by other sequences in the same sample as well. The chain links TRBV15 to TRBJ2-1; D is perhaps TRBD1 (5 bases). Per the germline V gene, CDR1 is LNHNV and CDR2 is YYDKDF (reference sequence). This CDR3 comprises 15 residues. V was trimmed by 0 bases and J by 5 bases, leaving 11 bases between them. CDR3 sequence: CATSRDRGRNNEQFF. CDR3 nucleotide sequence: TGTGCCACCAGCAGAGATAGGGGTAGAAACAATGAGCAGTTCTTC.

This clone was recorded once. The chain uses TRBV7-3 and TRBJ2-2, with 8 positions matching TRBD2. Germline V CDR1 and CDR2: SGHTA, FQGTGA. V gave up 1 base and J gave up 1 base; unmatched junction bases: 5. This CDR3 is 17 amino acids long. The CDR3 is CASSLSPGRENTGELFF. In nucleotides, the CDR3 is TGTGCCAGCAGCTTAAGCCCCGGGAGGGAGAACACCGGGGAGCTGTTTTTT. The whole variable domain, remainder taken from reference TRBV7-3 and TRBJ2-2, is GAGVSQTPSNKVTEKGKYVELRCDPISGHTALYWYRQSLGQGPEFLIYFQGTGAADDSGLPNDRFFAVRPEGSVSTLKIQRTERGDSAVYLCASSLSPGRENTGELFFGEGSRLTVL.

The CDR3, as DNA: TGTGCCAGCAGTTTACCCTCTCTAGCGGGAGGGCTCGGGGAGCTGTTTTTT. Translating it yields CASSLPSLAGGLGELFF. V gene TRBV27 combines with J gene TRBJ2-2, with 12 bases matching TRBD2. J lost 7 bases, V lost 2 bases, and 8 bases had no gene match. CDR1 MNHEY and CDR2 SMNVEV come from the germline V gene (reference sequence). CDR3 length: 17 residues.

This clone appeared a few times. J is TRBJ2-2 and V is TRBV7-2, with 9 bases that match TRBD2. Germline CDR1 and CDR2: SGHTA and FQGNSA. V lost 5 bases, J lost 7 bases, and 14 bases stayed unmatched. CDR3 length equals 17 residues. CDR3 in amino acids: CASSRSLLAGTGGELFF. The CDR3 region has the DNA TGTGCCAGCAGCAGGAGTCTCCTAGCGGGAACTGGCGGGGAGCTGTTTTTT.

In its sample, this clone was seen a few times. The sample has other DNA sequences that encode this CDR3 too. The chain uses TRBV18 and TRBJ1-2; D remains ambiguous. With 6 bases removed from V and 2 bases from J, the gap between germline ends came to 16 bases. Germline-derived CDR1 and CDR2 are KGHSH and LQKENI. The CDR3 extends over 15 amino acids. This CDR3 is CASSPPVSRNYGYTF. CDR3 DNA sequence: TGTGCCAGCTCTCCCCCGGTCAGCAGGAACTATGGCTACACCTTC.

As DNA, the CDR3 is TGTGCCAGCAGCTTTACAGGGTGGGGCCAGGAGCAGTACTTC. It encodes CASSFTGWGQEQYF. This chain joins TRBV13 and TRBJ2-7; maybe TRBD1 (6 bases). The CDR3 spans 14 residues. CDR1 is PRHDT and CDR2 is FYEKMQ in the germline V gene (reference sequence). V lost 3 bases to trimming and J lost 7 bases, with 16 bases between them.

This clone turned up a few times. This sequence joins TRBV30 and TRBJ1-3, with D hard to call. Germline CDR1 reads GTSNPN; CDR2 reads SVGIG (reference sequence). The CDR3 extends over 13 amino acids. V lost 2 bases, J lost 4 bases, and 9 bases lay in between. The DNA of the CDR3 is TGTGCCTGGAGTCCCAGAGGAGGAAACACCATATATTTT. This encodes CAWSPRGGNTIYF.

CDR3 sequence: CASSFGSSGRGPYEQYV. The CDR3 bases are TGTGCCAGCAGCTTTGGCTCTAGCGGGAGGGGCCCCTACGAGCAGTACGTC. The chain joins TRBV5-4 to TRBJ2-7; 12 nucleotides align to TRBD2. V shed 2 bases and J 2 bases; nucleotides not matched to a gene: 8. Germline CDR1 and CDR2: SGHNT and YYREEE (reference sequence). The CDR3 loop spans 17 amino acids.